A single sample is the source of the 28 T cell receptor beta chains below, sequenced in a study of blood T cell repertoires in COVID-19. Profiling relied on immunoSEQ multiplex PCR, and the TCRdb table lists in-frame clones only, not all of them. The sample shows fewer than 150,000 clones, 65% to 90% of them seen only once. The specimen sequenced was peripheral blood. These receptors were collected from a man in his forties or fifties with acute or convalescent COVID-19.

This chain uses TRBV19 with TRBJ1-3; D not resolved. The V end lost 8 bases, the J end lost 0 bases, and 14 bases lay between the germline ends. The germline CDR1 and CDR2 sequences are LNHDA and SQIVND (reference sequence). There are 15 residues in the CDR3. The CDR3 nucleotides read TGTGCCAGTCGGACCTGGCGGGGCTCTGGAAACACCATATATTTT. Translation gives CASRTWRGSGNTIYF.

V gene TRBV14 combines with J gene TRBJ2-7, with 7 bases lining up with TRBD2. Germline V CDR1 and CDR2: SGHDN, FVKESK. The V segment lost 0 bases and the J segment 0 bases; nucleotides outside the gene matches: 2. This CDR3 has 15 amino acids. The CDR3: CASSQEGRASYEQYF. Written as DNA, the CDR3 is TGTGCCAGCAGCCAAGAAGGGAGGGCCTCCTACGAGCAGTACTTC.

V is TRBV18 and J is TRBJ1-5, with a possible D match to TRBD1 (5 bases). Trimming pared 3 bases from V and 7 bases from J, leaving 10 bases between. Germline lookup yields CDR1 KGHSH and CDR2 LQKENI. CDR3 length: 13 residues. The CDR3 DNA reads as TGTGCCAGCTCACCGCGGGAGGGGCAGCCCCAGCATTTT. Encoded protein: CASSPREGQPQHF.

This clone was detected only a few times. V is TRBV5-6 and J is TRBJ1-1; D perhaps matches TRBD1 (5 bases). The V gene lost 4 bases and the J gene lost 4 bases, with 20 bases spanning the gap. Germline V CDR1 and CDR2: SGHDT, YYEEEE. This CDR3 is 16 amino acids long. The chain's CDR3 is CASSPIGRDSPTEAFF. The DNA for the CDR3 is TGTGCCAGCAGCCCTATTGGGCGCGACAGTCCCACTGAAGCTTTCTTT. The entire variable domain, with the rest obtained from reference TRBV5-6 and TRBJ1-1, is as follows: DAGVTQSPTHLIKTRGQQVTLRCSPKSGHDTVSWYQQALGQGPQFIFQYYEEEERQRGNFPDRFSGHQFPNYSSELNVNALLLGDSALYLCASSPIGRDSPTEAFFGQGTRLTVV.

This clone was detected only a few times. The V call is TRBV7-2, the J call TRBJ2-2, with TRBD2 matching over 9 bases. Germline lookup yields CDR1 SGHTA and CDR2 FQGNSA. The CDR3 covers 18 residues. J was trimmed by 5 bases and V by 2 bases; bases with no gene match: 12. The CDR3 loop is CASSLSPRVAGATGELFF. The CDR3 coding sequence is TGTGCCAGCAGCTTATCTCCCCGGGTAGCGGGAGCGACCGGGGAGCTGTTTTTT.

The CDR3 sequence is CASSLQAGDPNEQFF. CDR3 DNA sequence: TGTGCCAGCAGCTTACAAGCGGGAGATCCCAATGAGCAGTTCTTC. The rearrangement links TRBV11-3 to TRBJ2-1; 8 nucleotides match TRBD2. The germline gives CDR1 SGHNT, CDR2 YENEEA. J was trimmed by 6 bases and V by 2 bases; bases with no gene match: 6. This CDR3 comprises 15 residues.

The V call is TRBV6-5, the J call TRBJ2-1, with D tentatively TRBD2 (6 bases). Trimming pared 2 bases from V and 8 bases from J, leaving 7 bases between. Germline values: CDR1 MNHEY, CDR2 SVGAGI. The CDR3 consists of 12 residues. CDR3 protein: CASSYAGYEQFF. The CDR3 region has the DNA TGTGCCAGCAGTTACGCGGGGTATGAGCAGTTCTTC.

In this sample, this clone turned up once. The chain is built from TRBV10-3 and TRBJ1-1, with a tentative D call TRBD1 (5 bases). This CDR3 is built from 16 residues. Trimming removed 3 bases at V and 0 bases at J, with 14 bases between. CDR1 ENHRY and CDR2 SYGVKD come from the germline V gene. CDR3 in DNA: TGTGCCATCAGTGATTTCAGGGCGGGGATGAACACTGAAGCTTTCTTT. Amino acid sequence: CAISDFRAGMNTEAFF.

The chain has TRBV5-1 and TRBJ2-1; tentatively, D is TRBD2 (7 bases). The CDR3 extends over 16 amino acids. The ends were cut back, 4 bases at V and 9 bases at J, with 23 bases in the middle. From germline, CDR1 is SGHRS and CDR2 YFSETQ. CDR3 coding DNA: TGCGCCAGCAGCCCGAGCTTAGGGGGGGCCGGGTCTGAGCAGTTCTTC. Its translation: CASSPSLGGAGSEQFF.

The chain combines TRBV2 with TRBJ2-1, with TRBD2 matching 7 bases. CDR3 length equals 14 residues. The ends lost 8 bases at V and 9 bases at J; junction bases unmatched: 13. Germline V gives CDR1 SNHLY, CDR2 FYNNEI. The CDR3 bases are TGTGCCAGCCTCCGGGGGGAAACTATCGGTGAGCAGTTCTTC. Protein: CASLRGETIGEQFF.

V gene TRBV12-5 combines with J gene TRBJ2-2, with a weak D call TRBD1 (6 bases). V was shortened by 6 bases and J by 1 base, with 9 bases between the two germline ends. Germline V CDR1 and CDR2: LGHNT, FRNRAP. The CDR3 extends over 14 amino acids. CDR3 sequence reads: CASGTGQNTGELFF. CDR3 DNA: TGTGCTAGTGGCACGGGACAGAACACCGGGGAGCTGTTTTTT.

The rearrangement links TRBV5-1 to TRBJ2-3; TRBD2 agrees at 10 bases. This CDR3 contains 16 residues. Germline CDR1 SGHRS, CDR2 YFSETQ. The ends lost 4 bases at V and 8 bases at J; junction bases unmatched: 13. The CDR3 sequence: CASSPPGLALLGTQYF. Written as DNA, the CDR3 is TGCGCCAGCAGCCCCCCGGGACTAGCGCTACTCGGTACGCAGTATTTT.

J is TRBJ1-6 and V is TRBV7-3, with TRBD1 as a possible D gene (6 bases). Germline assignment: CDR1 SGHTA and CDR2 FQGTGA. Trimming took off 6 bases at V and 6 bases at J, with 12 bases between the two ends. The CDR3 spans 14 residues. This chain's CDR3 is CASRSDSSNSPLHF. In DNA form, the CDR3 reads TGTGCCAGCAGGTCGGACAGTTCTAATTCACCCCTCCACTTT.

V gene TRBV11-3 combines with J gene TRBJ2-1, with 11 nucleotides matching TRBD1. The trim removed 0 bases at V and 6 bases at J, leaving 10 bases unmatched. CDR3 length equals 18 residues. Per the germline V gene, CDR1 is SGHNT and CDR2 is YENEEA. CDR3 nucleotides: TGTGCCAGCAGCTTAGATGGGCCGGACAGGGGGCATGGCAATGAGCAGTTCTTC. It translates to CASSLDGPDRGHGNEQFF.

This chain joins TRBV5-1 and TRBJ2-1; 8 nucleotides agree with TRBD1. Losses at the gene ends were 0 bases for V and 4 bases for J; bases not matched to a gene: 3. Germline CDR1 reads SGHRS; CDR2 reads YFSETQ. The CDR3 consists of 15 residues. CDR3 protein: CASSLGTGPYNEQFF. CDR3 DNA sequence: TGCGCCAGCAGCTTGGGGACAGGGCCTTACAATGAGCAGTTCTTC.

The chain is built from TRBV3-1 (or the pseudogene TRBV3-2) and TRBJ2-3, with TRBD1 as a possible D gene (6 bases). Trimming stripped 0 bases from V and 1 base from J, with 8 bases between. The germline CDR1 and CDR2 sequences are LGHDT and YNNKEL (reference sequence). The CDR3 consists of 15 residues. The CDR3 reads CASSQEGQRTDTQYF. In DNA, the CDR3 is TGTGCCAGCAGCCAAGAAGGACAGCGCACAGATACGCAGTATTTT.

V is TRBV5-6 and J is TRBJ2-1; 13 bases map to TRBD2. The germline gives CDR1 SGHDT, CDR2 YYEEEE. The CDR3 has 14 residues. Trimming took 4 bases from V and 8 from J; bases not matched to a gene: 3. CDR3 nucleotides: TGTGCCAGCAGCGCTGGACTAGCGGGAGATGAGCAGTTCTTC. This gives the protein CASSAGLAGDEQFF.

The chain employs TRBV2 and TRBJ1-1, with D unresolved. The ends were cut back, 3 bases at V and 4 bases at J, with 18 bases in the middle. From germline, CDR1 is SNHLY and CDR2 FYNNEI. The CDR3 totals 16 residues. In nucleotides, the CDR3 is TGTGCCAGCAGTGATTCGATGGATGAGACGGGCACTGAAGCTTTCTTT. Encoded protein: CASSDSMDETGTEAFF.

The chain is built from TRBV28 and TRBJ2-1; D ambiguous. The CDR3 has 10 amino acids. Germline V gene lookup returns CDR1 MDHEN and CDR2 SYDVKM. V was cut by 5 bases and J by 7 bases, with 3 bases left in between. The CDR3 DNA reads TGTGCCAGCAGTCTGAATGAGCAGTTCTTC. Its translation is CASSLNEQFF.

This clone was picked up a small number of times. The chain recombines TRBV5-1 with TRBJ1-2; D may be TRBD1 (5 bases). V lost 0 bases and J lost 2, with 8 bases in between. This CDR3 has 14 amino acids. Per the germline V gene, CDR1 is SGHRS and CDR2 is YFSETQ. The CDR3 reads CASSLVGANYGYTF. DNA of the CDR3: TGCGCCAGCAGCTTGGTTGGGGCGAACTATGGCTACACCTTC. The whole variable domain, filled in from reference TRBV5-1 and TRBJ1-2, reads KAGVTQTPRYLIKTRGQQVTLSCSPISGHRSVSWYQQTPGQGLQFLFEYFSETQRNKGNFPGRFSGRQFSNSRSEMNVSTLELGDSALYLCASSLVGANYGYTFGSGTRLTVV.

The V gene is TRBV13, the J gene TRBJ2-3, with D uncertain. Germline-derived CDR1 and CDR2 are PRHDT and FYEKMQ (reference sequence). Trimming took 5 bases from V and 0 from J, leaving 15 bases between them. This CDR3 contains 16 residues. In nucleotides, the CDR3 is TGTGCCAGCAGCCAACGACTGGAGCTGAGCACAGATACGCAGTATTTT. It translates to CASSQRLELSTDTQYF.

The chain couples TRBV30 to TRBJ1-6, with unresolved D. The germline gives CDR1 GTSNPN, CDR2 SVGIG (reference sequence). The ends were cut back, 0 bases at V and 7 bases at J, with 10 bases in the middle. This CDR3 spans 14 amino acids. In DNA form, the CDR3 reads TGTGCCTGGAGTGTAGTCAATCGGAATTCACCCCTCCACTTT. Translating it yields CAWSVVNRNSPLHF.

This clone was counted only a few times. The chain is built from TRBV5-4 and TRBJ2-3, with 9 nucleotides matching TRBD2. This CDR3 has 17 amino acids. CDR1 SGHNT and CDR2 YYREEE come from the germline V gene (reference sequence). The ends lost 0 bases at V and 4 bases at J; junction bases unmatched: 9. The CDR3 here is CASSLGSGGRVSDTQYF. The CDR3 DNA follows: TGTGCCAGCAGCTTGGGGTCCGGCGGGAGGGTCTCAGATACGCAGTATTTT.

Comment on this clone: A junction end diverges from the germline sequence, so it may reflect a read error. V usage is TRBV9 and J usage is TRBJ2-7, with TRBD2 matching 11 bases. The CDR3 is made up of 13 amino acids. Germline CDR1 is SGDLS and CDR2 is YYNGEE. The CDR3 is CASSDKLAGGHIF. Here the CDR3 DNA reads TGTGCCAGCAGCGACAAGCTAGCGGGGGGCCACATCTTC. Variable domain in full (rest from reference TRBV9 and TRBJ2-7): DSGVTQTPKHLITATGQRVTLRCSPRSGDLSVYWYQQSLDQGLQFLIQYYNGEERAKGNILERFSAQQFPDLHSELNLSSLELGDSALYFCASSDKLAGGHIFGPGTRLTVT.

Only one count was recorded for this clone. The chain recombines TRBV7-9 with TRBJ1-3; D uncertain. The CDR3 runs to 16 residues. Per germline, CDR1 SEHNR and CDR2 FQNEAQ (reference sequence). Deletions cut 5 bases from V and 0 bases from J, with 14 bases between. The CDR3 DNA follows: TGTGCCAGCAGCCCCCGGGAGGCGAGCTCTGGAAACACCATATATTTT. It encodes CASSPREASSGNTIYF.

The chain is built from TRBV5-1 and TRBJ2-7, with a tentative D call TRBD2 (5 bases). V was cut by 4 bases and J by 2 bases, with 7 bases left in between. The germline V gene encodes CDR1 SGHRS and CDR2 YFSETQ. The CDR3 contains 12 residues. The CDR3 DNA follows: TGCGCCAGCAGCGGGAGTCCCTACGAGCAGTACTTC. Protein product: CASSGSPYEQYF.

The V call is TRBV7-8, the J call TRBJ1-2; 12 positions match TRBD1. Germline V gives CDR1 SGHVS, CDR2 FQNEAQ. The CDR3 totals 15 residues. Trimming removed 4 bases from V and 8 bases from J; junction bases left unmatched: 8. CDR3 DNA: TGTGCCAGCAGCTCTCCACCGGGACAGGGGGCCGGCTACACCTTC. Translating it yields CASSSPPGQGAGYTF.

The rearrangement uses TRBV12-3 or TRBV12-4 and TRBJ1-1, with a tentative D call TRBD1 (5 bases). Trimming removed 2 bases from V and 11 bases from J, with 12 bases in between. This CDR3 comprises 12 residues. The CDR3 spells CASSLSGFGAFF. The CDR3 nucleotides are TGTGCCAGCAGTTTATCAGGGTTCGGCGCTTTCTTT.